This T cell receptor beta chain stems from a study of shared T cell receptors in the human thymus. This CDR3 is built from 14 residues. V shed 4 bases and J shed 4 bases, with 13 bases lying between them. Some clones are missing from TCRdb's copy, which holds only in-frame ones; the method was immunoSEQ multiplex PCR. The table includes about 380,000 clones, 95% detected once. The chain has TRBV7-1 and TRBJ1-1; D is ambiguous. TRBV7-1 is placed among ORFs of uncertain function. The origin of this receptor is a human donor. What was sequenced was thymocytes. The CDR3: CASSLTVQSTEAFF. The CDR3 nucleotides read TGTGCCAGCAGCTTAACAGTACAGAGCACTGAAGCTTTCTTT.